The 32 T cell receptor beta chains below come from one sample, sequenced in a study of blood T cell repertoires in COVID-19. This table comes from immunoSEQ multiplex PCR, and its TCRdb copy is limited to in-frame clones, with some not included. The repertoire holds approximately 71,000 clones, with less than 95% as singletons. What was sequenced was peripheral blood. The origin of the receptors is a woman between 18 and 29 years old with acute or convalescent COVID-19.

The V and J genes are TRBV19 and TRBJ2-1; 8 bases align to TRBD2. Trimming at V came to 2 bases and at J to 8 bases, leaving 8 bases not matched to a gene. The CDR3 consists of 15 residues. Germline CDR1 is LNHDA and CDR2 is SQIVND (reference sequence). The CDR3 is CASSIKRESGYEQFF. For the CDR3, the DNA is TGTGCCAGTAGTATAAAGCGGGAGAGTGGGTATGAGCAGTTCTTC.

The chain links TRBV5-1 to TRBJ2-1; TRBD2 matches 7 bases. Germline CDR1 and CDR2: SGHRS and YFSETQ. After removal of 3 bases from V and 5 bases from J, the junction contained 8 bases not matched to a gene. The CDR3 contains 15 residues. For the CDR3, the DNA is TGCGCCAGCAGCTACCGACTGGGGAGGGACAATGAGCAGTTCTTC. Amino acid sequence: CASSYRLGRDNEQFF.

This chain uses TRBV6-6 with TRBJ1-1; D might be TRBD1 (5 bases). V gave up 5 bases and J gave up 4 bases, with 11 bases separating them. The CDR3 is 13 residues long. In germline, CDR1 is MNHNY, CDR2 SVGAGI (reference sequence). The CDR3 nucleotides read TGTGCCAGCAGTCGGCGGGGGAGCACTGAAGCTTTCTTT. Amino acids: CASSRRGSTEAFF.

The V gene is TRBV11-2, the J gene TRBJ2-2; 11 bases are shared with TRBD2. Germline assignment: CDR1 SGHAT and CDR2 FQNNGV. V lost 5 bases, J lost 4 bases, and 9 bases stayed unmatched. This CDR3 is built from 17 residues. The CDR3 region has the DNA TGTGCCAGCAGCCAGGGACTAGCGGCGTTATTCACCGGGGAGCTGTTTTTT. It codes for CASSQGLAALFTGELFF.

The chain couples TRBV9 to TRBJ2-1; 9 nucleotides line up with TRBD2. J lost 5 bases, V lost 0 bases, and 3 bases had no gene match. The CDR3 totals 15 residues. Germline assignment: CDR1 SGDLS and CDR2 YYNGEE. This CDR3 is CASSVGTSDHNEQFF. The CDR3, as DNA: TGTGCCAGCAGCGTAGGGACTAGCGATCACAATGAGCAGTTCTTC.

The genes are TRBV27 and TRBJ1-2; 9 nucleotides agree with TRBD1. This CDR3 contains 16 residues. J lost 4 bases, V lost 6 bases, and 12 bases had no gene match. The V gene's germline CDR1 is MNHEY and CDR2 SMNVEV (reference sequence). The CDR3 DNA reads as TGTGCCAGCAGATTTAACGGACAGGGGTTTACCTATGGCTACACCTTC. As protein: CASRFNGQGFTYGYTF.

The chain recombines TRBV7-2 with TRBJ1-1; 8 positions agree with TRBD1. Losses at the gene ends were 6 bases for V and 1 base for J; bases not matched to a gene: 7. The CDR3 sequence is 15 residues long. Per the germline V gene, CDR1 is SGHTA and CDR2 is FQGNSA. For the CDR3, the DNA is TGTGCCAGCAGTTTGGGCGGACAGGGGAACACTGAAGCTTTCTTT. This encodes CASSLGGQGNTEAFF.

This clone was picked up one time. The V and J genes are TRBV30 and TRBJ1-3; 7 bases align to TRBD1. CDR3 length: 15 residues. CDR1 and CDR2 from the germline V gene are GTSNPN and SVGIG (reference sequence). V shed 3 bases, J shed 2 bases, and the junction held 7 bases outside the gene matches. The CDR3 DNA reads as TGTGCCTGGAGACCTCGGACAGGCCCTGGAAACACCATATATTTT. Translated: CAWRPRTGPGNTIYF. Based on the CDR3 plus reference TRBV30 and TRBJ1-3, the full variable domain is SQTIHQWPATLVQPVGSPLSLECTVEGTSNPNLYWYRQAAGRGLQLLFYSVGIGQISSEVPQNLSASRPQDRQFILSSKKLLLSDSGFYLCAWRPRTGPGNTIYFGEGSWLTVV.

This rearrangement joins TRBV24-1 to TRBJ2-7; D call uncertain. This CDR3 region has 13 residues. Germline assignment: CDR1 KGHDR and CDR2 SFDVKD. Deletions cut 5 bases from V and 0 bases from J, with 7 bases between. CDR3 nucleotides: TGTGCCACCAGTGTTTACAGCTCCTACGAGCAGTACTTC. Amino acids: CATSVYSSYEQYF.

The chain links TRBV28 to TRBJ2-1; maybe TRBD1 (6 bases). Between the trimmed V and J ends, which lost 5 bases and 0 bases, there was a span of 11 bases. CDR3 length: 15 amino acids. Per germline, CDR1 MDHEN and CDR2 SYDVKM. This CDR3 is CASSPGASSYNEQFF. In DNA form, the CDR3 reads TGTGCCAGCAGTCCAGGGGCGAGCTCCTACAATGAGCAGTTCTTC. The full variable domain, rest sourced from reference TRBV28 and TRBJ2-1, is DVKVTQSSRYLVKRTGEKVFLECVQDMDHENMFWYRQDPGLGLRLIYFSYDVKMKEKGDIPEGYSVSREKKERFSLILESASTNQTSMYLCASSPGASSYNEQFFGPGTRLTVL.

V is TRBV5-1 and J is TRBJ2-1; 7 nucleotides match TRBD1. Germline CDR1 and CDR2: SGHRS and YFSETQ. The J segment lost 5 bases and the V segment lost 2 bases, leaving 10 bases of the junction unmatched. The CDR3 contains 16 residues. The CDR3 loop reads CASSFRQGSGNNEQFF. The CDR3 DNA follows: TGCGCCAGCAGCTTCCGACAGGGATCGGGGAACAATGAGCAGTTCTTC.

The J gene is TRBJ1-2, the V gene TRBV5-6; possible D gene TRBD1, 5 bases. The CDR3 has 13 residues. Trimming pared 4 bases from V and 6 bases from J, leaving 13 bases between. Germline assignment: CDR1 SGHDT and CDR2 YYEEEE. The CDR3 region has the DNA TGTGCCAGCAGCATTGGGGCAGGTAATGGCTACACCTTC. Protein product: CASSIGAGNGYTF.

The chain carries TRBV28 and TRBJ2-6; tentative D call: TRBD2 (5 bases). Trimming took off 11 bases at V and 4 bases at J, with 18 bases between the two ends. The CDR3 has 15 residues. In germline, CDR1 is MDHEN, CDR2 SYDVKM. CDR3 in DNA: TGTGCCGCAGCGGCTCAGGCAGCCGGGGCCAACGTCCTGACTTTC. Translation gives CAAAAQAAGANVLTF.

The rearrangement links TRBV10-3 to TRBJ1-1, with 7 bases identical to TRBD1. Germline-derived CDR1 and CDR2 are ENHRY and SYGVKD. There are 13 residues in the CDR3. Unmatched junction bases numbered 4, after V lost 6 bases and J lost 3 bases. The CDR3 here is CAIREQGYTEAFF. CDR3 DNA sequence: TGTGCCATCAGAGAACAGGGGTACACTGAAGCTTTCTTT.

The rearrangement links TRBV6-1 to TRBJ1-5; tentatively, D is TRBD1 (6 bases). Germline-derived CDR1 and CDR2 are MNHNS and SASEGT. The CDR3 spans 17 residues. V dropped 4 bases and J dropped 0 bases, with 16 bases sitting between them. CDR3 loop: CASSAEQGFYSNQPQHF. CDR3 nucleotides: TGTGCCAGCAGTGCAGAACAGGGATTCTATAGCAATCAGCCCCAGCATTTT.

CDR3 bases: TGTGCCAGTAGTATGAATACAGGGGGGAACTATGGCTACACCTTC. Its translation: CASSMNTGGNYGYTF. The V and J genes are TRBV19 and TRBJ1-2; 8 bases are shared with TRBD1. This CDR3 is 15 amino acids long. Per germline, CDR1 LNHDA and CDR2 SQIVND (reference sequence). V was clipped by 3 bases and J by 2 bases; unmatched bases: 5.

This chain uses TRBV28 with TRBJ2-1; 7 bases fit TRBD2. Germline CDR1 is MDHEN and CDR2 is SYDVKM. The CDR3 totals 15 residues. V gave up 3 bases and J gave up 9 bases; unmatched junction bases: 11. The CDR3 nucleotides are TGTGCCAGCAGTTTGGCTAGCGGTCCTTGGAGTGAGCAGTTCTTC. It specifies CASSLASGPWSEQFF. The whole variable domain, remainder taken from reference TRBV28 and TRBJ2-1, is DVKVTQSSRYLVKRTGEKVFLECVQDMDHENMFWYRQDPGLGLRLIYFSYDVKMKEKGDIPEGYSVSREKKERFSLILESASTNQTSMYLCASSLASGPWSEQFFGPGTRLTVL.

The V and J genes are TRBV19 and TRBJ2-2; 10 bases agree with TRBD2. The CDR3 extends over 17 amino acids. Trimming took 5 bases from V and 7 from J; bases not matched to a gene: 13. Germline CDR1 LNHDA, CDR2 SQIVND (reference sequence). This CDR3 reads CASSSRGSGGSYGELFF. The CDR3, as DNA: TGTGCCAGTAGTTCCAGGGGTAGCGGGGGGAGTTACGGGGAGCTGTTTTTT.

Only one count was recorded for this clone. The V gene is TRBV4-1, the J gene TRBJ1-2, with TRBD1 matching 12 bases. Losses at the gene ends were 0 bases for V and 4 bases for J; bases not matched to a gene: 6. CDR1 is MGHRA, CDR2 YSYEKL, per germline. The CDR3 contains 17 residues. The CDR3 nucleotides are TGCGCCAGCAGCCAAGATGGGGACAGGGGGCCGTTCTATGGCTACACCTTC. Translating gives CASSQDGDRGPFYGYTF.

The rearrangement joins TRBV5-1 to TRBJ1-4, with TRBD1 matching over 8 bases. Per the germline V gene, CDR1 is SGHRS and CDR2 is YFSETQ. Losses at the gene ends were 3 bases for V and 3 bases for J; bases not matched to a gene: 1. The CDR3 has 14 amino acids. The CDR3 coding sequence is TGCGCCAGCAGCTCGACAGGGGCTAATGAAAAACTGTTTTTT. Encoded protein: CASSSTGANEKLFF. The variable domain in full, with the rest retrieved from reference TRBV5-1 and TRBJ1-4, is KAGVTQTPRYLIKTRGQQVTLSCSPISGHRSVSWYQQTPGQGLQFLFEYFSETQRNKGNFPGRFSGRQFSNSRSEMNVSTLELGDSALYLCASSSTGANEKLFFGSGTQLSVL.

This clone turned up a few times. The J gene is TRBJ2-1, the V gene TRBV7-2, with 8 bases matching TRBD2. Germline V gives CDR1 SGHTA, CDR2 FQGNSA. V gave up 5 bases and J gave up 4 bases; unmatched junction bases: 7. This CDR3 has 15 residues. For the CDR3, the DNA is TGTGCCAGCAGCCCAGGACTAGCAGAATACAATGAGCAGTTCTTC. Translation: CASSPGLAEYNEQFF.

The rearrangement links TRBV6-5 to TRBJ1-3; a weak D match, TRBD1 (6 bases). Per the germline V gene, CDR1 is MNHEY and CDR2 is SVGAGI. The CDR3 totals 15 residues. Deletions cut 4 bases from V and 0 bases from J, with 10 bases between. The DNA for the CDR3 is TGTGCCAGCAGTTCAAGGACAGCCTCTGGAAACACCATATATTTT. Its translation: CASSSRTASGNTIYF.

The chain uses TRBV29-1 and TRBJ2-1, with 8 bases that match TRBD1. The CDR3 extends over 12 amino acids. V shed 6 bases, J shed 6 bases, and the junction held 4 bases outside the gene matches. The germline gives CDR1 SQVTM, CDR2 ANQGSEA. DNA of the CDR3: TGCAGCGTGGCCGGGACAGGCAATGAGCAGTTCTTC. Its protein is CSVAGTGNEQFF.

V gene TRBV6-1 combines with J gene TRBJ2-7; TRBD1 might be the D (6 bases). The CDR3 runs 15 residues. Per the germline V gene, CDR1 is MNHNS and CDR2 is SASEGT. V was shortened by 2 bases and J by 2 bases, with 13 bases between the two germline ends. The DNA for the CDR3 is TGTGCCAGCAGTGAAACAGGGAGAACACCCTACGAGCAGTACTTC. Its protein product is CASSETGRTPYEQYF.

This chain connects TRBV7-2 to TRBJ2-1; 7 bases map to TRBD1. V dropped 3 bases and J dropped 9; count of bases not matched to a gene: 5. The CDR3 runs to 13 residues. Per the germline V gene, CDR1 is SGHTA and CDR2 is FQGNSA. The CDR3 DNA is TGTGCCAGCAGCTTTAGGGGGCCAATTGAGCAGTTCTTC. The encoded protein is CASSFRGPIEQFF. Full variable domain (missing parts from reference TRBV7-2 and TRBJ2-1): GAGVSQSPSNKVTEKGKDVELRCDPISGHTALYWYRQSLGQGLEFLIYFQGNSAPDKSGLPSDRFSAERTGGSVSTLTIQRTQQEDSAVYLCASSFRGPIEQFFGPGTRLTVL.

The V call is TRBV5-5, the J call TRBJ2-3; D may be TRBD1 (6 bases). CDR3 length: 13 residues. V dropped 5 bases and J dropped 6 bases, with 13 bases sitting between them. Germline CDR1 and CDR2: SGHKS and YYEKEE (reference sequence). The CDR3 nucleotides read TGTGCCAGCAGAAACACAGGGAAGGATACGCAGTATTTT. Translation gives CASRNTGKDTQYF. The full variable domain, rest sourced from reference TRBV5-5 and TRBJ2-3, is DAGVTQSPTHLIKTRGQQVTLRCSPISGHKSVSWYQQVLGQGPQFIFQYYEKEERGRGNFPDRFSARQFPNYSSELNVNALLLGDSALYLCASRNTGKDTQYFGPGTRLTVL.

The chain employs TRBV6-6 and TRBJ2-7; 8 bases agree with TRBD1. The V gene's germline CDR1 is MNHNY and CDR2 SVGAGI (reference sequence). The V segment lost 5 bases and the J segment 5 bases; nucleotides outside the gene matches: 8. This CDR3 spans 14 amino acids. CDR3 DNA: TGTGCCAGCAGTCACCGGGACAGGAGCCACGAGCAGTACTTC. Its translation: CASSHRDRSHEQYF.

As DNA, the CDR3 is TGTGCCAGCAGCCCGACAGTGAACACTGAAGCTTTCTTT. Translating it yields CASSPTVNTEAFF. This chain uses TRBV7-8 with TRBJ1-1, with TRBD1 as a possible D gene (5 bases). CDR3 size: 13 residues. V was cut by 5 bases and J by 0 bases, with 7 bases left in between. CDR1 and CDR2 (germline): SGHVS, FQNEAQ.

The gene calls are TRBV19 and TRBJ1-4; 8 positions agree with TRBD1. CDR1 and CDR2 from the germline V gene are LNHDA and SQIVND (reference sequence). This CDR3 region has 16 residues. Trimming at V came to 4 bases and at J to 0 bases, leaving 4 bases not matched to a gene. The CDR3 loop reads CASSTGQAATNEKLFF. Written as DNA, the CDR3 is TGTGCCAGTAGTACGGGACAGGCCGCAACTAATGAAAAACTGTTTTTT. Drawing the rest from reference TRBV19 and TRBJ1-4, the complete variable domain is DGGITQSPKYLFRKEGQNVTLSCEQNLNHDAMYWYRQDPGQGLRLIYYSQIVNDFQKGDIAEGYSVSREKKESFPLTVTSAQKNPTAFYLCASSTGQAATNEKLFFGSGTQLSVL.

Here the CDR3 reads CASSIPGSSSYNEQFF. The CDR3 nucleotides are TGTGCCAGTAGTATCCCCGGGAGTAGCTCCTACAATGAGCAGTTCTTC. The chain recombines TRBV19 with TRBJ2-1; D may be TRBD2 (6 bases). CDR1 LNHDA and CDR2 SQIVND come from the germline V gene (reference sequence). Trimming removed 3 bases from V and 0 bases from J, with 12 bases in between. The CDR3 is 16 amino acids.

V and J are TRBV28 and TRBJ2-5, with 12 bases lining up with TRBD2. The CDR3 covers 15 residues. Germline assignment: CDR1 MDHEN and CDR2 SYDVKM. With 6 bases clipped from V and 2 bases from J, the junction kept 4 bases outside the gene matches. CDR3 loop: CASSPLAGGQETQYF. DNA of the CDR3: TGTGCCAGCAGCCCTCTAGCGGGGGGGCAAGAGACCCAGTACTTC.

The rearrangement joins TRBV12-3 or TRBV12-4 to TRBJ2-5; 8 bases fit TRBD1. J gave up 4 bases and V 4 bases, and 2 bases lay outside the gene matches. The CDR3 loop spans 13 amino acids. CDR3 bases: TGTGCCAGCAGTTCCGACAGGGGAGAGACCCAGTACTTC. The encoded protein is CASSSDRGETQYF.